The 10 T cell receptor beta chains in this list originate from one sample, sequenced in a study of blood T cell repertoires in COVID-19. The assay was immunoSEQ multiplex PCR, and TCRdb's table has in-frame clones only and misses some. The sample lists about 340,000 clones; 92% were seen once. The sequenced sample was PBMCs or T cells enriched from blood (not recorded which). Receptors were obtained from a woman younger than 45 who had recovered from COVID-19.

This clone appeared a single time. The rearrangement links TRBV6-2 or TRBV6-3 to TRBJ2-3; D is possibly TRBD1 (5 bases). Germline CDR1 MNHEY, CDR2 SVGEGT. The CDR3 is 17 amino acids. Trimming shortened V by 0 bases and J by 6 bases, and 19 bases separated the two germline ends. The CDR3 DNA reads as TGTGCCAGCAGTTACTCCTCAGGGCTTGTGGGCGCGGATACGCAGTATTTT. Residues: CASSYSSGLVGADTQYF.

Only one count was recorded for this clone. V is TRBV2 and J is TRBJ1-2; D unclear. The CDR3 consists of 14 residues. Germline V gene sequence: CDR1 SNHLY, CDR2 FYNNEI. Trimming left V 6 bases short and J 1 base short, with 12 bases between. CDR3 residues: CASSESGFNYGYTF. The CDR3 DNA sequence: TGTGCCAGCAGCGAAAGCGGATTTAACTATGGCTACACCTTC.

CDR3 in amino acids: CASSRLESSYNEQFF. CDR3 coding DNA: TGTGCCAGCAGCCGCTTAGAAAGCTCCTACAATGAGCAGTTCTTC. J is TRBJ2-1 and V is TRBV3-1 (or the pseudogene TRBV3-2); D is unresolved. CDR3 size: 15 residues. The V end was cut by 4 bases, the J end by 0 bases, with 10 bases between. Per the germline V gene, CDR1 is LGHDT and CDR2 is YNNKEL (reference sequence).

The chain combines TRBV15 with TRBJ2-6, with D unresolved. This CDR3 contains 15 residues. Germline assignment: CDR1 LNHNV and CDR2 YYDKDF (reference sequence). V gave up 2 bases and J gave up 0 bases, with 5 bases separating them. CDR3 sequence (DNA): TGTGCCACCAGCAGACAGTACTCTGGGGCCAACGTCCTGACTTTC. Its protein is CATSRQYSGANVLTF.

V gene TRBV5-8 combines with J gene TRBJ2-7; D ambiguous. Germline CDR1 is SGHTS and CDR2 is YDEGEE. This CDR3 region has 13 residues. Between the trimmed V and J ends, which lost 0 bases and 1 base, there was a span of 5 bases. The CDR3 DNA sequence: TGTGCCAGCAGCTTGGTTACATCCTACGAGCAGTACTTC. Translation: CASSLVTSYEQYF. The full variable domain, with the rest looked up from reference TRBV5-8 and TRBJ2-7, is EAGVTQSPTHLIKTRGQQATLRCSPISGHTSVYWYQQALGLGLQFLLWYDEGEERNRGNFPPRFSGRQFPNYSSELNVNALELEDSALYLCASSLVTSYEQYFGPGTRLTVT.

This chain uses TRBV9 with TRBJ2-1, with TRBD2 matching over 11 bases. Germline V gives CDR1 SGDLS, CDR2 YYNGEE. After removal of 0 bases from V and 7 bases from J, the junction contained 15 bases not matched to a gene. The CDR3 is 19 residues long. Here the CDR3 reads CASSVELGPRTSGLNEQFF. In DNA, the CDR3 is TGTGCCAGCAGCGTAGAGTTGGGGCCCCGGACTAGCGGGTTAAATGAGCAGTTCTTC.

V gene TRBV28 combines with J gene TRBJ1-1; possible D gene TRBD1, 6 bases. V lost 2 bases and J 5 bases, leaving 18 bases between the germline ends. The CDR3 contains 16 residues. Germline-derived CDR1 and CDR2 are MDHEN and SYDVKM. This CDR3 is CASSLNRAQGRTEAFF. DNA for the CDR3: TGTGCCAGCAGTTTAAATAGAGCACAGGGCCGAACTGAAGCTTTCTTT.

The chain links TRBV12-2 to TRBJ1-1; whether TRBD1, the table's D call, matches the DNA was not checked. TRBV12-2 is recorded as a pseudogene. The CDR3 spans 17 residues. CDR3 region: CASRLALRGQGSTEAFF. CDR3 nucleotide sequence: TGTGCAAGTCGCTTAGCCCTACGGGGACAGGGCTCTACTGAAGCTTTCTTT.

This chain uses TRBV19 with TRBJ1-1; 8 nucleotides match TRBD1. V shed 8 bases, J shed 0 bases, and the junction held 5 bases outside the gene matches. Germline-derived CDR1 and CDR2 are LNHDA and SQIVND (reference sequence). The CDR3 runs 14 residues. The CDR3 is CASLRQGMNTEAFF. The CDR3 coding sequence is TGTGCCAGTCTAAGACAGGGGATGAACACTGAAGCTTTCTTT.

The V call is TRBV27, the J call TRBJ2-1; a possible D gene is TRBD1 (6 bases). The V gene's germline CDR1 is MNHEY and CDR2 SMNVEV (reference sequence). The length of the CDR3 is 13 residues. V shed 7 bases and J shed 4 bases, with 11 bases lying between them. The CDR3 DNA follows: TGTGCCAGCACGACAGGAGAGTACAATGAGCAGTTCTTC. Protein sequence: CASTTGEYNEQFF.